This TCR beta chain was recovered during a study of shared clonotypes between healthy human individuals. General study points: There were few donors, and this limited the genetic and exposure-history diversity represented.

TCRdb's copy holds only in-frame clones and misses some; the assay was immunoSEQ multiplex PCR. The table lists 1.4 million to 1.5 million clones, roughly 96% of them singletons. Concerning this clone: Its antigen is as yet unknown.

J gave up 0 bases and V 2 bases, and 7 bases lay outside the gene matches. CDR1 is GTSNPN and CDR2 is SVGIG in the germline V gene (reference sequence). The CDR3 loop spans 17 amino acids. The chain joins TRBV30 to TRBJ2-1; 10 nucleotides align to TRBD2. This receptor was identified in a young man in good health. The specimen sequenced was naive CD4+ T cells sorted from blood. Noted subset: CD45RA+ positively selected. CDR3: CAWSKVAGGYSYNEQFF. The CDR3, as DNA: TGTGCCTGGAGTAAGGTAGCGGGAGGTTACTCCTACAATGAGCAGTTCTTC.